This T cell receptor beta chain was recovered during a study of T-cell memory formation after mild COVID-19. The study, taken as a whole, reports: Contracting clones, day 15 to 85, had balanced CD4/CD8, and later expanders favored CD4+. Mainly in CM and EM were contracting CD4+ clones; CD8+ were in EMRA. Some SARS-CoV-2-responding clones were already detected in memory before infection.

TCR alpha and TCR beta cDNA libraries with sample barcodes and UMIs came from 5'RACE using constant-segment primers. TCRdb called the 5' RACE reads again in MiXCR, with one record for every CDR3 protein. Of approximately 290,000 distinct CDR3 sequences listed, 15% to 20% were seen once; the top ten hold more than 20%. J lost 1 base, V lost 8 bases, and 9 bases had no gene match. The CDR3 loop spans 15 amino acids. A remark on this clonotype: Its matching antigen is unknown.

The chain carries TRBV12-3 or TRBV12-4 and TRBJ2-7, with 9 bases fitting TRBD2. Sequencing input: PBMCs or a T cell subset sorted from them (not recorded which). The receptor was derived from a man younger than 35 who had mild COVID-19 (a few samples of this study predate the infection). Cell type and time point are not known. This chain's CDR3 is CASAPGGGESYEQYF. CDR3 DNA: TGTGCCAGCGCACCGGGCGGGGGGGAGTCCTACGAGCAGTACTTC.